These 17 T cell receptor beta chains were sequenced from one sample in a study of blood T cell repertoires in COVID-19 (dated by TCRdb to 2020 to 2021). The protocol used for the library was the immunoSEQ multiplex PCR assay. The table was pulled from immuneACCESS by TCRdb, which kept in-frame rearrangements only. Such tables lose some clones; where checked, under half of the loss comes from unresolved V genes, and the rest has no known cause. The sample contains more than 110,000 clones, roughly 75% of them found a single time. More than 5% of the sample is in the top ten clones. The sample was PBMCs or T cells enriched from blood (not recorded which). These receptors were obtained from a woman between 50 and 59 years old who had recovered from COVID-19.

This clone was recorded once. The chain has TRBV9 and TRBJ1-1; TRBD1 matches at 7 bases. The length of the CDR3 is 15 residues. V lost 4 bases and J lost 1; bases outside the gene matches: 7. Germline V gene sequence: CDR1 SGDLS, CDR2 YYNGEE. DNA of the CDR3: TGTGCCAGCAGCCGCCAGGGGGTCAGGAACACTGAAGCTTTCTTT. It codes for CASSRQGVRNTEAFF.

V gene TRBV18 combines with J gene TRBJ2-7; 7 nucleotides agree with TRBD1. The trim removed 4 bases at V and 5 bases at J, leaving 5 bases unmatched. The CDR3 is 13 residues long. CDR1 and CDR2 from the germline V gene are KGHSH and LQKENI. This CDR3 is CASSQTGSDEQYF. CDR3 bases: TGTGCCAGCTCACAGACAGGGTCGGACGAGCAGTACTTC.

The V call is TRBV5-1, the J call TRBJ2-5, with TRBD1 matching 12 bases. The J segment lost 4 bases and the V segment lost 4 bases, leaving 5 bases of the junction unmatched. Per germline, CDR1 SGHRS and CDR2 YFSETQ. CDR3 length equals 15 residues. CDR3 nucleotide sequence: TGCGCCAGCAGCCAGGGACAGGGGGCCGGAGAGACCCAGTACTTC. This translates into CASSQGQGAGETQYF.

This clone was seen more than once but under ten times. The J gene is TRBJ1-1, the V gene TRBV13; 7 bases line up with TRBD1. The CDR3 sequence is 14 residues long. Unmatched junction bases numbered 7, after V lost 4 bases and J lost 5 bases. From germline, CDR1 is PRHDT and CDR2 FYEKMQ (reference sequence). The CDR3: CASSSRQGLTEAFF. Written as DNA, the CDR3 is TGTGCCAGCAGCTCCAGACAGGGATTGACTGAAGCTTTCTTT.

The chain recombines TRBV7-2 with TRBJ2-3, with TRBD1 identical over 7 bases. With 5 bases clipped from V and 4 bases from J, the junction kept 3 bases outside the gene matches. CDR1 and CDR2 from the germline V gene are SGHTA and FQGNSA. This CDR3 is built from 13 residues. For the CDR3, the DNA is TGTGCCAGCAGCCAAGACAGGGCAGATACGCAGTATTTT. The encoded protein is CASSQDRADTQYF.

V and J are TRBV28 and TRBJ1-1; TRBD1 matches at 10 bases. The germline V gene has CDR1 MDHEN and CDR2 SYDVKM. Trimming at V came to 3 bases and at J to 5 bases, leaving 9 bases not matched to a gene. The CDR3 sequence is 16 residues long. The CDR3 DNA sequence: TGTGCCAGCAGTTTGGGGGCCGGGACAGGGGTAACTGAAGCTTTCTTT. This translates into CASSLGAGTGVTEAFF.

CDR3 in amino acids: CASSQDPRALLYEQYF. The DNA for the CDR3 is TGTGCCAGCAGCCAAGACCCGAGAGCCCTCCTATACGAGCAGTACTTC. The V and J genes are TRBV3-1 (or the pseudogene TRBV3-2) and TRBJ2-7; D remains unclear. V lost 0 bases and J 4 bases, leaving 16 bases between the germline ends. Per the germline V gene, CDR1 is LGHDT and CDR2 is YNNKEL (reference sequence). This CDR3 contains 16 residues.

The J gene is TRBJ1-5, the V gene TRBV6-2 or TRBV6-3, with 8 positions matching TRBD1. Germline V gives CDR1 MNHEY, CDR2 SVGEGT. This CDR3 has 14 residues. The V gene end was trimmed by 6 bases and the J gene end by 7 bases; junction bases not matched to a gene: 8. CDR3 sequence: CASSRGQAWQPQHF. The CDR3 DNA reads TGTGCCAGCAGCCGGGGACAGGCGTGGCAGCCCCAGCATTTT.

The DNA for the CDR3 is TGTGCCACCAGTGAGGTTCTGGGACAGGGGTGTTACGAGCAGTACGTC. It yields the protein CATSEVLGQGCYEQYV. The chain carries TRBV24-1 and TRBJ2-7, with 10 bases identical to TRBD1. This CDR3 comprises 16 residues. Looked up from germline, CDR1 is KGHDR and CDR2 is SFDVKD. V lost 4 bases to trimming and J lost 4 bases; unmatched junction nucleotides: 9.

The chain's CDR3 is CASSGGGTTEAFF. In DNA form, the CDR3 reads TGTGCCAGCAGCGGGGGGGGAACCACTGAAGCTTTCTTT. V gene TRBV28 combines with J gene TRBJ1-1, with D maybe TRBD1 (5 bases). Germline CDR1 MDHEN, CDR2 SYDVKM. V was clipped by 6 bases and J by 4 bases, with 12 bases between them. CDR3 length equals 13 residues. Full variable domain (outside the CDR3, taken from reference TRBV28 and TRBJ1-1): DVKVTQSSRYLVKRTGEKVFLECVQDMDHENMFWYRQDPGLGLRLIYFSYDVKMKEKGDIPEGYSVSREKKERFSLILESASTNQTSMYLCASSGGGTTEAFFGQGTRLTVV.

The V call is TRBV2, the J call TRBJ1-2; TRBD1 aligns across 7 bases. Germline CDR1 reads SNHLY; CDR2 reads FYNNEI. J lost 1 base, V lost 8 bases, and 1 base had no gene match. The CDR3 is made up of 12 amino acids. The CDR3 nucleotides read TGTGCCAGCCCAGGGGGTAACTATGGCTACACCTTC. Translated, it gives CASPGGNYGYTF.

This chain uses TRBV20-1 with TRBJ2-7; D is unclear. Trimming took 3 bases from V and 7 from J, leaving 7 bases between them. From germline, CDR1 is DFQATT and CDR2 SNEGSKA (reference sequence). The CDR3 length is 10 residues. CDR3: CSARGQEQYF. Written as DNA, the CDR3 is TGCAGTGCTAGGGGCCAAGAGCAGTACTTC.

The sample holds one count of this clone. The chain carries TRBV27 and TRBJ2-3, with 7 bases lining up with TRBD2. The length of the CDR3 is 13 residues. Germline V gene sequence: CDR1 MNHEY, CDR2 SMNVEV (reference sequence). V shed 1 base and J 9 bases; nucleotides not matched to a gene: 4. This CDR3 is CASSLWAGATQYF. The CDR3 coding sequence is TGTGCCAGCAGTTTATGGGCGGGAGCCACGCAGTATTTT.

The chain couples TRBV2 to TRBJ1-1; tentative D call: TRBD1 (6 bases). CDR3 length: 11 amino acids. Germline V gene lookup returns CDR1 SNHLY and CDR2 FYNNEI. Trimming pared 7 bases from V and 3 bases from J, leaving 6 bases between. CDR3 sequence: CASTGDTEAFF. The CDR3 DNA follows: TGTGCCAGCACAGGGGACACTGAAGCTTTCTTT. Filled out from reference TRBV2 and TRBJ1-1, the complete variable domain reads EPEVTQTPSHQVTQMGQEVILRCVPISNHLYFYWYRQILGQKVEFLVSFYNNEISEKSEIFDDQFSVERPDGSNFTLKIRSTKLEDSAMYFCASTGDTEAFFGQGTRLTVV.

This clone was recorded a few times. The chain is built from TRBV25-1 and TRBJ1-6; 7 bases agree with TRBD1. The CDR3 sequence is 15 residues long. Germline V gene data show CDR1 as MGHDK and CDR2 as SYGVNS. Trimming cost V 4 bases and J 10 bases; bases outside gene matches: 10. The CDR3 DNA reads as TGTGCCAGCAGTGCGAGACAGGGTGGAAGCTCACCCCTCCACTTT. It yields the protein CASSARQGGSSPLHF.

The rearrangement joins TRBV12-3 or TRBV12-4 to TRBJ1-5, with D perhaps matching TRBD1 (5 bases). Trimming removed 1 base from V and 6 bases from J, with 7 bases in between. This CDR3 is 13 amino acids long. The CDR3 sequence: CASSLGGGQPQHF. The CDR3, as DNA: TGTGCCAGCAGTTTAGGGGGCGGTCAGCCCCAGCATTTT.

The chain has TRBV5-1 and TRBJ1-1; 8 bases agree with TRBD1. CDR3 size: 14 residues. CDR1 SGHRS and CDR2 YFSETQ come from the germline V gene. V was clipped by 4 bases and J by 1 base; unmatched bases: 3. CDR3 coding DNA: TGCGCCAGCAGCGGGGACAGGCAGAACACTGAAGCTTTCTTT. Its translation is CASSGDRQNTEAFF.